The 8 T cell receptor beta chains given below trace back to one sample, sequenced in a study of blood T cell repertoires in COVID-19. Some clones are missing from TCRdb's copy, which holds only in-frame ones; the method was immunoSEQ multiplex PCR. The repertoire consists of 240,000 or so clones, with about 84% occurring once and the leading ten covering 2% to 2.5%. The material sequenced was PBMCs or T cells enriched from blood (not recorded which). Receptors were obtained from a woman between 45 and 65 years old who had recovered from COVID-19.

The J gene is TRBJ2-5, the V gene TRBV5-1, with 10 bases identical to TRBD2. The CDR3 loop spans 17 amino acids. Unmatched junction bases numbered 5, after V lost 0 bases and J lost 0 bases. Germline lookup yields CDR1 SGHRS and CDR2 YFSETQ. In DNA form, the CDR3 reads TGCGCCAGCAGCTTGGCTCCTAGCGGGGGTAACCAAGAGACCCAGTACTTC. Protein product: CASSLAPSGGNQETQYF.

The chain couples TRBV7-3 to TRBJ2-3; 8 bases line up with TRBD1. This CDR3 spans 14 amino acids. The junction had 9 bases not matched to a gene; V was cut back by 5 bases and J by 8 bases. Germline-derived CDR1 and CDR2 are SGHTA and FQGTGA. CDR3 amino acids: CASSLDRESLTQYF. The CDR3 DNA reads as TGTGCCAGCAGCCTGGACAGGGAAAGCCTTACGCAGTATTTT.

This clone was seen only once. This chain links TRBV24-1 with TRBJ2-1; TRBD2 aligns across 11 bases. This CDR3 has 14 amino acids. Per germline, CDR1 KGHDR and CDR2 SFDVKD. The J segment lost 9 bases and the V segment lost 5 bases, leaving 5 bases of the junction unmatched. Here the CDR3 DNA reads TGTGCCACCAGTGTTAGCGGGGGGGCGGGTGAGCAGTTCTTC. This encodes CATSVSGGAGEQFF.

This chain links TRBV2 with TRBJ2-3; D remains unclear. Trimming removed 6 bases at V and 0 bases at J, with 13 bases between. Looked up from germline, CDR1 is SNHLY and CDR2 is FYNNEI. CDR3 length: 15 residues. CDR3: CASSRSRISTDTQYF. The CDR3 DNA is TGTGCCAGCAGCCGTAGCCGAATTAGCACAGATACGCAGTATTTT.

The chain employs TRBV29-1 and TRBJ2-7, with 14 bases identical to TRBD2. The CDR3 loop spans 15 amino acids. After removal of 1 base from V and 6 bases from J, the junction contained 5 bases not matched to a gene. In germline, CDR1 is SQVTM, CDR2 ANQGSEA. CDR3 residues: CSVEARLAGGLEQYF. CDR3 coding DNA: TGCAGCGTTGAAGCCCGACTAGCGGGAGGGCTCGAGCAGTACTTC.

J is TRBJ1-1 and V is TRBV5-1; D remains ambiguous. Trimming took 4 bases from V and 3 from J, leaving 16 bases between them. This CDR3 comprises 15 residues. Germline V lookup: CDR1 SGHRS, CDR2 YFSETQ. CDR3 DNA sequence: TGCGCCAGCAGCGAGGGATTTGGGGTTTACACTGAAGCTTTCTTT. Translation: CASSEGFGVYTEAFF.

The chain is built from TRBV7-9 and TRBJ2-2; the match to TRBD2 covers 13 bases. The CDR3 consists of 15 residues. The germline gives CDR1 SEHNR, CDR2 FQNEAQ (reference sequence). V dropped 5 bases and J dropped 10; count of bases not matched to a gene: 7. In DNA, the CDR3 is TGTGCCAGCAGCCTCGGACTAGCGGGAGTGGAGGAGCTGTTTTTT. Its translation is CASSLGLAGVEELFF. Together with reference TRBV7-9 and TRBJ2-2, the CDR3 gives the full variable domain: DTGVSQNPRHKITKRGQNVTFRCDPISEHNRLYWYRQTLGQGPEFLTYFQNEAQLEKSRLLSDRFSAERPKGSFSTLEIQRTEQGDSAMYLCASSLGLAGVEELFFGEGSRLTVL.

The J gene is TRBJ2-1, the V gene TRBV28, with 8 bases that match TRBD1. This CDR3 is 13 amino acids long. The V and J ends lost 3 bases and 8 bases, in that order; junction bases with no gene match: 3. Germline values: CDR1 MDHEN, CDR2 SYDVKM. The CDR3: CASSLDRDDEQFF. The CDR3 DNA is TGTGCCAGCAGTTTGGACAGGGACGATGAGCAGTTCTTC.